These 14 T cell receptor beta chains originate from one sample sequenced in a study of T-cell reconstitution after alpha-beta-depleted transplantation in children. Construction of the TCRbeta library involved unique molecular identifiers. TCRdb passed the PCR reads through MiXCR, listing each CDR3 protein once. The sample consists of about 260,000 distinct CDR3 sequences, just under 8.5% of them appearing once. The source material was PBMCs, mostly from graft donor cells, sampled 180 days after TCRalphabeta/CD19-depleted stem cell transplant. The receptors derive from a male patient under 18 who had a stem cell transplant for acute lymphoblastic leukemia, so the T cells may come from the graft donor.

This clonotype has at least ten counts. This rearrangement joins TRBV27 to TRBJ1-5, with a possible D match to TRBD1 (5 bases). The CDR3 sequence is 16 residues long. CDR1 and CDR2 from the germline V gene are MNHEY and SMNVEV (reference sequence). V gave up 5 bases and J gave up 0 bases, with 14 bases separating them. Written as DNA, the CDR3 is TGTGCCAGCAGTCCCGACAGCCCGTATAGCAATCAGCCCCAGCATTTT. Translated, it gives CASSPDSPYSNQPQHF.

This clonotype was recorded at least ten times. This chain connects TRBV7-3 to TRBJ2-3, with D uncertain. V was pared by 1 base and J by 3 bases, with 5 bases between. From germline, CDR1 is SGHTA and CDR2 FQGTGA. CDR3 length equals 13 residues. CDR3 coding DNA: TGTGCCAGCAGCTTAAAGTGGACAGATACGCAGTATTTT. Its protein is CASSLKWTDTQYF.

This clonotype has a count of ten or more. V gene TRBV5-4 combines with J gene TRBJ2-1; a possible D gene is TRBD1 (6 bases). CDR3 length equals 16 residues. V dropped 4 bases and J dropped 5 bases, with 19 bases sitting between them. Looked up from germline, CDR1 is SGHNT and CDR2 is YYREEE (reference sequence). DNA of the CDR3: TGTGCCAGCAGCAGTAACAGGGTAACCCGGGACAATGAGCAGTTCTTC. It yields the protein CASSSNRVTRDNEQFF.

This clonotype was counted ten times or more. CDR3 region: CASSYRMGLPSYEQYF. The CDR3 DNA sequence: TGTGCCAGCAGTTACCGGATGGGACTACCATCCTACGAGCAGTACTTC. The chain links TRBV6-2 or TRBV6-3 to TRBJ2-7; 7 bases align to TRBD2. The CDR3 has 16 amino acids. CDR1 MNHEY and CDR2 SVGEGT come from the germline V gene. The V gene end was trimmed by 2 bases and the J gene end by 1 base; junction bases not matched to a gene: 8.

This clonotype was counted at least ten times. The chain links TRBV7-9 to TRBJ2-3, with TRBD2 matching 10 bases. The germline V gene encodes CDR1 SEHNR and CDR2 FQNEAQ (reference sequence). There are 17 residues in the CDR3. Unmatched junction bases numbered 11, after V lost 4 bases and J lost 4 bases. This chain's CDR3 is CASSSYSGRPGADTQYF. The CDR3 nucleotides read TGTGCCAGCAGCTCGTATAGCGGGAGGCCCGGGGCAGATACGCAGTATTTT. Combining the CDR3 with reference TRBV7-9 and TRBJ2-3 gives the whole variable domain DTGVSQNPRHKITKRGQNVTFRCDPISEHNRLYWYRQTLGQGPEFLTYFQNEAQLEKSRLLSDRFSAERPKGSFSTLEIQRTEQGDSAMYLCASSSYSGRPGADTQYFGPGTRLTVL.

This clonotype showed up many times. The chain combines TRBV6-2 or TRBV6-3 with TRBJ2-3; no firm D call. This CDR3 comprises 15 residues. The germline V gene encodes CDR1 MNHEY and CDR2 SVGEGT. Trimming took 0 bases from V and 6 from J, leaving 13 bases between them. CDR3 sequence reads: CASSYSSDSLDTQYF. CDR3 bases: TGTGCCAGCAGTTACTCGTCCGATAGCTTGGATACGCAGTATTTT.

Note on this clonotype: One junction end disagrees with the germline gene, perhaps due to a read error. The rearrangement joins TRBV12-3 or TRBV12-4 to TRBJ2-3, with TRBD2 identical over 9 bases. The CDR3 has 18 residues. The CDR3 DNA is TGTACCAGCAGTTCCTATACCCCCGGGACTAGCAGGGCAGATACGCAGTATTTT. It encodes CTSSSYTPGTSRADTQYF.

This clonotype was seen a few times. The CDR3: CASRDSGTYYEQYF. CDR3 coding DNA: TGTGCCAGCAGGGATTCCGGGACATACTACGAGCAGTACTTC. The chain links TRBV25-1 to TRBJ2-7; weak D call: TRBD1 (6 bases). Germline-derived CDR1 and CDR2 are MGHDK and SYGVNS. The CDR3 is 14 amino acids. Trimming removed 6 bases from V and 3 bases from J, with 15 bases in between.

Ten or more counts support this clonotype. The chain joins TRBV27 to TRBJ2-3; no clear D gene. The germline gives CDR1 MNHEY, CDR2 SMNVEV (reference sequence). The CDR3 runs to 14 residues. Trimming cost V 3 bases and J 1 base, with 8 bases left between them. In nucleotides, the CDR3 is TGTGCCAGCAGTTTCAGCCAGCGCACAGATACGCAGTATTTT. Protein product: CASSFSQRTDTQYF.

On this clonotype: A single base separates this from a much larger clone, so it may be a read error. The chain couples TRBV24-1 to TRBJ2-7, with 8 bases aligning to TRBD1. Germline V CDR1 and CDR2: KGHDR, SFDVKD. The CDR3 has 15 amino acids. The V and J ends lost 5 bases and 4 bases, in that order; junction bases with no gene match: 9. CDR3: CATSVPWTGNYEQYF. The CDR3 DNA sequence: TGTGCCACCAGTGTCCCCTGGACAGGGAATTACGAGCAGTACTTC.

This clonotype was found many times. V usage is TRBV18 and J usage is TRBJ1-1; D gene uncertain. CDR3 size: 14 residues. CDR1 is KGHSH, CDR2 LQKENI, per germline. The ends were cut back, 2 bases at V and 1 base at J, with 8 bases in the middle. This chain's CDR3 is CASSPKGKNTEAFF. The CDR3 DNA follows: TGTGCCAGCTCACCAAAAGGGAAGAACACTGAAGCTTTCTTT.

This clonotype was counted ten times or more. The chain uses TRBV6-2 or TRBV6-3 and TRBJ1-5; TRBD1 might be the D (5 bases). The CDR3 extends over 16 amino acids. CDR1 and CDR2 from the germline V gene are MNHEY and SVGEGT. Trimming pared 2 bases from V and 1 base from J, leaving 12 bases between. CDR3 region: CASSYGDPRSNQPQHF. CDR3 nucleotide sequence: TGTGCCAGCAGTTACGGGGACCCGAGGAGCAATCAGCCCCAGCATTTT.

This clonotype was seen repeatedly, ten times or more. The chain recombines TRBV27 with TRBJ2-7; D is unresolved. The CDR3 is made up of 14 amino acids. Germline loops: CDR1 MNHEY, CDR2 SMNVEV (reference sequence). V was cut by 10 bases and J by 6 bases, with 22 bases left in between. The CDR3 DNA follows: TGTGCCACCTCGGGTGACTCTCCTTCTGCCGAGCAGTACTTC. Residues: CATSGDSPSAEQYF.

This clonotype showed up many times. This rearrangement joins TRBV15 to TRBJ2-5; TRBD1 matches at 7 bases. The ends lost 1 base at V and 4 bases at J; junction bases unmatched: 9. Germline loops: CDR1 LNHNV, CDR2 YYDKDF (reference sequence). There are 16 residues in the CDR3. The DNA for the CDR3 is TGTGCCACCAGCAGAGGGACAGGTTGGGCCCTAGAGACCCAGTACTTC. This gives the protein CATSRGTGWALETQYF.